This passage covers 27 T cell receptor beta chains from one sample sequenced in a study of blood T cell repertoires in COVID-19. Assay: immunoSEQ multiplex PCR; the TCRdb copy retains only in-frame clones and omits some. The table has roughly 250,000 clones, approximately 86% seen once. The source material was peripheral blood. Receptor source: a woman at least 80 years old with active or convalescent COVID-19.

This chain joins TRBV12-3 or TRBV12-4 and TRBJ2-1, with D perhaps TRBD2 (5 bases). The CDR3 consists of 12 residues. The ends were cut back, 6 bases at V and 10 bases at J, with 13 bases in the middle. The CDR3 region is CASSLFEREQFF. CDR3 coding DNA: TGTGCCAGCAGCCTGTTCGAGCGGGAGCAGTTCTTC.

The genes are TRBV5-1 and TRBJ2-1; 12 nucleotides match TRBD2. Germline V gene data show CDR1 as SGHRS and CDR2 as YFSETQ. The V and J ends lost 4 bases and 4 bases, in that order; junction bases with no gene match: 6. The CDR3 totals 16 residues. CDR3 in DNA: TGCGCCAGCAGCATCACTGGACTAGCGGGATACAATGAGCAGTTCTTC. As protein: CASSITGLAGYNEQFF.

This chain uses TRBV18 with TRBJ1-1, with TRBD1 as a possible D gene (5 bases). Trimming cost V 2 bases and J 7 bases, with 11 bases left between them. The CDR3 is 13 amino acids. From germline, CDR1 is KGHSH and CDR2 LQKENI. The CDR3 is CASSPAQGLEAFF. The CDR3 nucleotides are TGTGCCAGCTCACCAGCTCAGGGCCTTGAAGCTTTCTTT. Supplemented by reference TRBV18 and TRBJ1-1, the full variable domain reads NAGVMQNPRHLVRRRGQEARLRCSPMKGHSHVYWYRQLPEEGLKFMVYLQKENIIDESGMPKERFSAEFPKEGPSILRIQQVVRGDSAAYFCASSPAQGLEAFFGQGTRLTVV.

The chain couples TRBV6-6 to TRBJ2-4; no firm D call. This CDR3 has 16 residues. From germline, CDR1 is MNHNY and CDR2 SVGAGI (reference sequence). Trimming took 0 bases from V and 0 from J, leaving 9 bases between them. The CDR3 bases are TGTGCCAGCAGTTACTCCTCAGAAAGAGCCAAAAACATTCAGTACTTC. Residues: CASSYSSERAKNIQYF.

V and J are TRBV5-1 and TRBJ2-5; 9 bases are a match to TRBD2. CDR1 and CDR2 (germline): SGHRS, YFSETQ. The trim removed 4 bases at V and 1 base at J, leaving 5 bases unmatched. This CDR3 region has 15 residues. The CDR3 nucleotides read TGCGCCAGCAGCGGATCTAGCGGGGTCCAAGAGACCCAGTACTTC. Encoded protein: CASSGSSGVQETQYF.

There are many counts of this clone. The rearrangement links TRBV6-1 to TRBJ1-5; TRBD1 agrees at 10 bases. Trimming cost V 4 bases and J 1 base; bases outside gene matches: 7. This CDR3 comprises 17 residues. Germline loops: CDR1 MNHNS, CDR2 SASEGT. The CDR3 DNA follows: TGTGCCAGCAGTGCGGACAGGGGGGTGACGAGCAATCAGCCCCAGCATTTT. Amino acids: CASSADRGVTSNQPQHF.

The chain links TRBV5-1 to TRBJ1-4; TRBD1 agrees at 7 bases. The CDR3 totals 13 residues. Germline V gene sequence: CDR1 SGHRS, CDR2 YFSETQ. The trim removed 4 bases at V and 8 bases at J, leaving 5 bases unmatched. DNA for the CDR3: TGCGCCAGCAGCCGTGGCAGGGGGGAAAAACTGTTTTTT. This gives the protein CASSRGRGEKLFF. The complete variable domain, with remaining parts taken from reference TRBV5-1 and TRBJ1-4, reads KAGVTQTPRYLIKTRGQQVTLSCSPISGHRSVSWYQQTPGQGLQFLFEYFSETQRNKGNFPGRFSGRQFSNSRSEMNVSTLELGDSALYLCASSRGRGEKLFFGSGTQLSVL.

This sequence joins TRBV24-1 and TRBJ2-2; 7 nucleotides agree with TRBD1. Germline CDR1 reads KGHDR; CDR2 reads SFDVKD. Losses at the gene ends were 4 bases for V and 8 bases for J; bases not matched to a gene: 6. The CDR3 extends over 14 amino acids. CDR3: CATSDPRQGGELFF. The CDR3, as DNA: TGTGCCACCAGTGACCCCCGACAGGGTGGGGAGCTGTTTTTT.

The chain is built from TRBV25-1 and TRBJ1-6; no reliable D call. With 2 bases removed from V and 7 bases from J, the gap between germline ends came to 9 bases. This CDR3 comprises 14 residues. CDR1 and CDR2 (germline): MGHDK, SYGVNS. The CDR3 nucleotides are TGTGCCAGCAGTGAAAGGCCGCGGAATTCACCCCTCCACTTT. Its translation is CASSERPRNSPLHF.

This chain connects TRBV10-3 to TRBJ2-7, with no clear D. The CDR3 covers 12 residues. From germline, CDR1 is ENHRY and CDR2 SYGVKD. Trimming left V 2 bases short and J 6 bases short, with 8 bases between. Here the CDR3 reads CAISEDRGEQYF. CDR3 nucleotide sequence: TGTGCCATCAGTGAGGACCGCGGCGAGCAGTACTTC.

This chain uses TRBV28 with TRBJ1-3, with unresolved D. CDR3 length: 14 residues. V lost 10 bases, J lost 0 bases, and 13 bases lay in between. Germline assignment: CDR1 MDHEN and CDR2 SYDVKM. CDR3 region: CATLGRSSGNTIYF. The DNA for the CDR3 is TGTGCCACTCTAGGTCGGTCCTCTGGAAACACCATATATTTT.

This sequence joins TRBV28 and TRBJ1-5; D not certain. Trimming left V 7 bases short and J 4 bases short, with 20 bases between. This CDR3 has 16 residues. Per germline, CDR1 MDHEN and CDR2 SYDVKM. CDR3 sequence reads: CASKPRRLLANQPQHF. The CDR3 nucleotides read TGTGCCAGCAAGCCCCGGCGTTTACTAGCAAATCAGCCCCAGCATTTT.

The chain has TRBV11-2 and TRBJ1-3; D uncertain. CDR1 and CDR2 from the germline V gene are SGHAT and FQNNGV. This CDR3 spans 16 amino acids. Trimming took off 2 bases at V and 4 bases at J, with 15 bases between the two ends. The chain's CDR3 is CASSLFGEGAGNTIYF. The CDR3 bases are TGTGCCAGCAGCTTATTCGGGGAGGGCGCCGGAAACACCATATATTTT.

The chain combines TRBV14 with TRBJ2-2; 8 bases align to TRBD1. This CDR3 contains 14 residues. J gave up 5 bases and V 2 bases, and 1 base lay outside the gene matches. Germline assignment: CDR1 SGHDN and CDR2 FVKESK. DNA for the CDR3: TGTGCCAGCAGCCAAAGACAGGGGACCGGGGAGCTGTTTTTT. This translates into CASSQRQGTGELFF. Full variable domain (rest looked up from reference TRBV14 and TRBJ2-2): EAGVTQFPSHSVIEKGQTVTLRCDPISGHDNLYWYRRVMGKEIKFLLHFVKESKQDESGMPNNRFLAERTGGTYSTLKVQPAELEDSGVYFCASSQRQGTGELFFGEGSRLTVL.

The chain couples TRBV29-1 to TRBJ1-1; 11 bases map to TRBD1. V was clipped by 5 bases and J by 9 bases; unmatched bases: 14. Germline values: CDR1 SQVTM, CDR2 ANQGSEA. The CDR3 covers 15 residues. The CDR3 DNA sequence: TGCAGCGTTTTCTTTATCGGGACAGGGGGTGAAAAAGCTTTCTTT. Translating gives CSVFFIGTGGEKAFF.

This chain links TRBV11-2 with TRBJ2-2, with 10 bases aligning to TRBD2. The germline gives CDR1 SGHAT, CDR2 FQNNGV. This CDR3 is 15 amino acids long. Losses at the gene ends were 7 bases for V and 2 bases for J; bases not matched to a gene: 4. The CDR3 region has the DNA TGTGCCAGCAAACTAGCGGGGTTTAACACCGGGGAGCTGTTTTTT. This sequence encodes CASKLAGFNTGELFF. Drawing the rest from reference TRBV11-2 and TRBJ2-2, the complete variable domain is EAGVAQSPRYKIIEKRQSVAFWCNPISGHATLYWYQQILGQGPKLLIQFQNNGVVDDSQLPKDRFSAERLKGVDSTLKIQPAKLEDSAVYLCASKLAGFNTGELFFGEGSRLTVL.

This clone was observed a handful of times. The chain is built from TRBV6-1 and TRBJ1-5; D possibly corresponds to TRBD1 (6 bases). CDR3 size: 14 residues. Germline-derived CDR1 and CDR2 are MNHNS and SASEGT. Trimming shortened V by 3 bases and J by 5 bases, and 11 bases separated the two germline ends. DNA of the CDR3: TGTGCCAGCAGTGACCAGGGGCTGTATCAGCCCCAGCATTTT. This gives the protein CASSDQGLYQPQHF.

V gene TRBV5-1 combines with J gene TRBJ1-2; D is possibly TRBD1 (5 bases). This CDR3 is 13 amino acids long. Trimming stripped 4 bases from V and 4 bases from J, with 11 bases between. Per the germline V gene, CDR1 is SGHRS and CDR2 is YFSETQ. The CDR3 coding sequence is TGCGCCAGCAGCAGCGGGGCCACCTATGGCTACACCTTC. Translating it yields CASSSGATYGYTF.

This clone was seen a single time. The chain links TRBV5-6 to TRBJ2-7; D is possibly TRBD2 (5 bases). The V end was cut by 3 bases, the J end by 0 bases, with 13 bases between. This CDR3 contains 15 residues. Germline loops: CDR1 SGHDT, CDR2 YYEEEE. The CDR3 spells CASSSQPGSSYEQYF. For the CDR3, the DNA is TGTGCCAGCAGCTCTCAGCCGGGATCCTCCTACGAGCAGTACTTC.

The V and J genes are TRBV28 and TRBJ2-3; 7 bases are shared with TRBD1. Germline V CDR1 and CDR2: MDHEN, SYDVKM. The ends lost 7 bases at V and 2 bases at J; junction bases unmatched: 6. The CDR3 is made up of 14 amino acids. The CDR3 DNA sequence: TGTGCCAGCAAAGGTGGACAGGACACAGATACGCAGTATTTT. Translated: CASKGGQDTDTQYF.

The CDR3 region is CASSYDNYNEQFF. CDR3 DNA sequence: TGTGCCAGCAGCTACGACAACTACAATGAGCAGTTCTTC. The chain carries TRBV11-3 and TRBJ2-1, with unresolved D. V lost 4 bases and J lost 3, with 7 bases in between. This CDR3 has 13 residues. The V gene's germline CDR1 is SGHNT and CDR2 YENEEA.

This chain connects TRBV13 to TRBJ1-2, with D tentatively TRBD1 (5 bases). CDR1 is PRHDT, CDR2 FYEKMQ, per germline (reference sequence). The CDR3 runs 11 residues. V was pared by 3 bases and J by 13 bases, with 12 bases between. The CDR3 region is CASSLHRPSTF. CDR3 nucleotide sequence: TGTGCCAGCAGCTTGCACAGGCCAAGCACCTTC. The entire variable domain, with the rest obtained from reference TRBV13 and TRBJ1-2, is as follows: AAGVIQSPRHLIKEKRETATLKCYPIPRHDTVYWYQQGPGQDPQFLISFYEKMQSDKGSIPDRFSAQQFSDYHSELNMSSLELGDSALYFCASSLHRPSTFGSGTRLTVV.

This clone has only a few counts. This CDR3 is also generated by other DNA sequences in the sample. The J gene is TRBJ1-2, the V gene TRBV5-1; weak D call: TRBD1 (6 bases). This CDR3 spans 13 amino acids. Germline loops: CDR1 SGHRS, CDR2 YFSETQ. The V gene lost 0 bases and the J gene lost 3 bases, with 6 bases spanning the gap. The CDR3 coding sequence is TGCGCCAGCAGCTTGGAGGGGGACTATGGCTACACCTTC. The encoded protein is CASSLEGDYGYTF.

This clone is categorized as large. The chain links TRBV2 to TRBJ1-6; no firm D call. The germline V gene encodes CDR1 SNHLY and CDR2 FYNNEI. V was pared by 8 bases and J by 10 bases, with 33 bases between. The CDR3 consists of 19 residues. CDR3 DNA: TGTGCCAGCGGGGAGTTTCGGACTTTTCGGCCGAAACGTGGGTCACCCCTCCACTTT. Translated, it gives CASGEFRTFRPKRGSPLHF.

This clone was detected many times. The V gene is TRBV5-1, the J gene TRBJ2-7; TRBD2 matches at 13 bases. Germline CDR1 and CDR2: SGHRS and YFSETQ. V was clipped by 4 bases and J by 7 bases; unmatched bases: 8. The CDR3 has 15 residues. The CDR3 nucleotides are TGCGCCAGCAGCCCTGGACTAGCGGGAGTTCGTGAGCAGTACTTC. Translating it yields CASSPGLAGVREQYF.

The chain has TRBV24-1 and TRBJ1-5; D unresolved. Germline V CDR1 and CDR2: KGHDR, SFDVKD. There are 16 residues in the CDR3. The ends were cut back, 2 bases at V and 2 bases at J, with 12 bases in the middle. Here the CDR3 DNA reads TGTGCCACCAGTGATTCAAGCGGGAGCCGCAATCAGCCCCAGCATTTT. Amino acids: CATSDSSGSRNQPQHF.

This chain links TRBV28 with TRBJ1-2; unclear D gene. The CDR3 contains 16 residues. Germline values: CDR1 MDHEN, CDR2 SYDVKM. Deletions cut 2 bases from V and 3 bases from J, with 16 bases between. CDR3 loop: CASSLSAGFSHYGYTF. The CDR3, as DNA: TGTGCCAGCAGTTTAAGTGCGGGGTTTTCCCACTATGGCTACACCTTC.